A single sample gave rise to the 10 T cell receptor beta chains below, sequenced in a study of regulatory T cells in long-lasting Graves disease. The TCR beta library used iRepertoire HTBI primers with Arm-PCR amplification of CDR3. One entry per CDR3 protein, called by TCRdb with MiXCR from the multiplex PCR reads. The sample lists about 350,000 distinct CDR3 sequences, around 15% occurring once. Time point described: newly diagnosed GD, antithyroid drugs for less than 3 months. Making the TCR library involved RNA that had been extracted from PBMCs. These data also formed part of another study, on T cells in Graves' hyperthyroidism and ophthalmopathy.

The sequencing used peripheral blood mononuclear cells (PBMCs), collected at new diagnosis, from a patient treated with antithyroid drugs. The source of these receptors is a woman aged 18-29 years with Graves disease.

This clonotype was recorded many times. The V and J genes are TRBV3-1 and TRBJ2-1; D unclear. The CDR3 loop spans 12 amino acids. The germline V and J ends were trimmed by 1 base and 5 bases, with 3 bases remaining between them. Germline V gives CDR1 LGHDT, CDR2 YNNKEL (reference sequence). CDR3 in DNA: TGTGCCAGCAGCCAAGCGAACAATGAGCAGTTCTTC. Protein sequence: CASSQANNEQFF.

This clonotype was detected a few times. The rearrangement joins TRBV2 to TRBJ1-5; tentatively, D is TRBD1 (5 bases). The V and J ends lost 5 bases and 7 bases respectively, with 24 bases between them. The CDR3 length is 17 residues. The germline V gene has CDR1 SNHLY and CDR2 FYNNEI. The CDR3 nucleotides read TGTGCCAGCAGTCCAACTACCTCGGTGGGGGTGAGCCAGCCCCAGCATTTT. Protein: CASSPTTSVGVSQPQHF. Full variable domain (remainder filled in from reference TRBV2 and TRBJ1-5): EPEVTQTPSHQVTQMGQEVILRCVPISNHLYFYWYRQILGQKVEFLVSFYNNEISEKSEIFDDQFSVERPDGSNFTLKIRSTKLEDSAMYFCASSPTTSVGVSQPQHFGDGTRLSIL.

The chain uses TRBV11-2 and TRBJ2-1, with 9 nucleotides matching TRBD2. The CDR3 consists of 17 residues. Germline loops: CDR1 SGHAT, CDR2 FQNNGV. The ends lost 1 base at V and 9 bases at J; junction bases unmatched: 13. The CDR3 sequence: CASSLASGGRAGLEQFF. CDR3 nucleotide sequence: TGTGCCAGCAGCTTAGCGTCGGGCGGGAGGGCCGGCCTTGAGCAGTTCTTC.

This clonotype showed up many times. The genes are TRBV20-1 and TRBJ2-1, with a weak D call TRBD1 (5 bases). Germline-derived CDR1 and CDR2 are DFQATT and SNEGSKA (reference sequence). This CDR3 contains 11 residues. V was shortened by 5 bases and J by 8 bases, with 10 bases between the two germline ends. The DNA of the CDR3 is TGCAGTGCTGCGCTAGGGGATGAGCAGTTCTTC. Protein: CSAALGDEQFF.

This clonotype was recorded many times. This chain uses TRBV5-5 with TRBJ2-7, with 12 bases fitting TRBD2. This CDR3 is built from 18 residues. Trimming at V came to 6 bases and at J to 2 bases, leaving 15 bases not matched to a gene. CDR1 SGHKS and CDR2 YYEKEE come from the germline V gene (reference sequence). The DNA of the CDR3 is TGTGCCAGCACCCTTCGGCATGGGACTAGCGGGTACCCCTACGAGCAGTACTTC. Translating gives CASTLRHGTSGYPYEQYF.

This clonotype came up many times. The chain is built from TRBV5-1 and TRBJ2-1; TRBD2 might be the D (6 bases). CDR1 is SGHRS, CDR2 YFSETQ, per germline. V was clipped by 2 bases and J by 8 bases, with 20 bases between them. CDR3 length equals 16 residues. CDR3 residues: CASSLEGGYLGDEQFF. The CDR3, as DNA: TGCGCCAGCAGCTTAGAGGGAGGCTACCTCGGGGATGAGCAGTTCTTC. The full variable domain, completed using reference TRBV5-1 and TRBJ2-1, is KAGVTQTPRYLIKTRGQQVTLSCSPISGHRSVSWYQQTPGQGLQFLFEYFSETQRNKGNFPGRFSGRQFSNSRSEMNVSTLELGDSALYLCASSLEGGYLGDEQFFGPGTRLTVL.

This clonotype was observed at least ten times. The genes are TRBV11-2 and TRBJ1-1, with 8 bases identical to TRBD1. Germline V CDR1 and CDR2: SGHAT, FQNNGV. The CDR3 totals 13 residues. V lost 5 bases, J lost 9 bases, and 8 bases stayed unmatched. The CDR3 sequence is CASSNQGARKAFF. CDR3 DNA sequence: TGTGCCAGCAGCAATCAGGGGGCTAGAAAAGCTTTCTTT. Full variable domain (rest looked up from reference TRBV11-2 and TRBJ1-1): EAGVAQSPRYKIIEKRQSVAFWCNPISGHATLYWYQQILGQGPKLLIQFQNNGVVDDSQLPKDRFSAERLKGVDSTLKIQPAKLEDSAVYLCASSNQGARKAFFGQGTRLTVV.

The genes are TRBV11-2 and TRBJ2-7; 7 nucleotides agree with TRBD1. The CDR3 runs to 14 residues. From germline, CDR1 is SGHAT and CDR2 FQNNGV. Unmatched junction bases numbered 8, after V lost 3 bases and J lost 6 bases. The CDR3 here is CASSLTGYSVEQYF. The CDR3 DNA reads TGTGCCAGCAGCTTGACAGGGTACTCCGTCGAGCAGTACTTC.

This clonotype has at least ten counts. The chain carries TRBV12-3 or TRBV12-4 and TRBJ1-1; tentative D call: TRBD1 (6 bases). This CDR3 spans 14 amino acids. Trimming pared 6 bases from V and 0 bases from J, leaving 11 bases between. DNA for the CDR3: TGTGCCAGCAGCCCAGGGGTTTTGAACACTGAAGCTTTCTTT. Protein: CASSPGVLNTEAFF.

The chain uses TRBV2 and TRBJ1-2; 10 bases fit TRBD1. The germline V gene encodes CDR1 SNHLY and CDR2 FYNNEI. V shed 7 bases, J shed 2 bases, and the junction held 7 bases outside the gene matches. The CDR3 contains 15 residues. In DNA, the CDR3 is TGTGCCAGCATATCCGGGACAGGGGAAAACTATGGCTACACCTTC. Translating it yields CASISGTGENYGYTF.